These 20 T cell receptor beta chains were all obtained from the same sample, sequenced in a study of T cell changes during pregnancy in multiple sclerosis. Clones were sequenced by immunoSEQ multiplex PCR, and TCRdb holds only the in-frame ones, with some missing. This table holds some 100,000 clones, 94% found once. The specimen comprised peripheral blood, sampled before pregnancy. The receptors derive from a female donor with multiple sclerosis, enrolled in a pregnancy study.

The J gene is TRBJ1-2, the V gene TRBV9; D might be TRBD1 (6 bases). The ends were cut back, 0 bases at V and 8 bases at J, with 14 bases in the middle. Germline V gene sequence: CDR1 SGDLS, CDR2 YYNGEE. CDR3 size: 14 residues. The CDR3 region has the DNA TGTGCCAGCAGCGTAGTGCGGGGGGCAGGGGGCTACACCTTC. Encoded protein: CASSVVRGAGGYTF.

The chain has TRBV5-4 and TRBJ1-2; D is possibly TRBD1 (6 bases). The CDR3 contains 14 residues. Germline CDR1 and CDR2: SGHNT and YYREEE (reference sequence). The ends were cut back, 3 bases at V and 4 bases at J, with 13 bases in the middle. The CDR3 nucleotides read TGTGCCAGCAGCTCAAGGACAGCCCCCTATGGCTACACCTTC. This sequence encodes CASSSRTAPYGYTF.

V usage is TRBV5-4 and J usage is TRBJ1-1; 9 positions agree with TRBD1. Germline V gene sequence: CDR1 SGHNT, CDR2 YYREEE (reference sequence). The CDR3 consists of 20 residues. V shed 3 bases and J 0 bases; nucleotides not matched to a gene: 18. The CDR3 coding sequence is TGTGCCAGCAGCTCGGGACAGGGCAGAATTTTCACCTCTTTGAACACTGAAGCTTTCTTT. Translating gives CASSSGQGRIFTSLNTEAFF.

The genes are TRBV19 and TRBJ2-3; the match to TRBD2 covers 14 bases. CDR3 length: 18 amino acids. Trimming removed 1 base from V and 2 bases from J; junction bases left unmatched: 5. Germline CDR1 LNHDA, CDR2 SQIVND (reference sequence). As DNA, the CDR3 is TGTGCCAGTAGTATAGCTGGACTAGCGGGAGGCCACACAGATACGCAGTATTTT. This encodes CASSIAGLAGGHTDTQYF.

The gene calls are TRBV28 and TRBJ1-2; D is unresolved. In germline, CDR1 is MDHEN, CDR2 SYDVKM. CDR3 size: 11 residues. The V and J ends lost 7 bases and 7 bases respectively, with 10 bases between them. For the CDR3, the DNA is TGTGCCAGCACGGGGTTGGGTGGCTACACCTTC. The encoded protein is CASTGLGGYTF.

In nucleotides, the CDR3 is TGTGCCAGCAGTTTTCAGGGGGGTCATGAAAAACTGTTTTTT. This codes for CASSFQGGHEKLFF. The gene calls are TRBV2 and TRBJ1-4; 7 positions match TRBD1. CDR3 length: 14 residues. The V gene's germline CDR1 is SNHLY and CDR2 FYNNEI. The J segment lost 6 bases and the V segment lost 5 bases, leaving 6 bases of the junction unmatched.

The chain combines TRBV5-1 with TRBJ2-1; 8 positions agree with TRBD1. V was clipped by 3 bases and J by 0 bases; unmatched bases: 5. The CDR3 length is 16 residues. Looked up from germline, CDR1 is SGHRS and CDR2 is YFSETQ. CDR3 sequence: CASSWSDRGSYNEQFF. CDR3 in DNA: TGCGCCAGCAGCTGGTCCGACAGGGGCTCCTACAATGAGCAGTTCTTC.

The chain recombines TRBV5-1 with TRBJ2-3, with D possibly TRBD1 on 5 matching bases. Per the germline V gene, CDR1 is SGHRS and CDR2 is YFSETQ. The CDR3 loop spans 14 amino acids. Between the trimmed V and J ends, which lost 1 base and 2 bases, there was a span of 8 bases. The CDR3 loop is CASSLQGSTDTQYF. The CDR3 DNA is TGCGCCAGCAGCTTGCAGGGTTCCACAGATACGCAGTATTTT.

The chain has TRBV29-1 and TRBJ2-1; tentatively, D is TRBD1 (6 bases). CDR1 and CDR2 (germline): SQVTM, ANQGSEA. V lost 4 bases and J lost 4, with 20 bases in between. There are 16 residues in the CDR3. DNA for the CDR3: TGCAGCGTTGGGGGATCTAGACAGGCCCAATACAATGAGCAGTTCTTC. This sequence encodes CSVGGSRQAQYNEQFF.

This clone was observed a single time. CDR3 DNA: TGTGCCAGCAGCCCTCCGGACAGGAACACTGAAGCTTTCTTT. This codes for CASSPPDRNTEAFF. This chain links TRBV7-9 with TRBJ1-1, with a weak D call TRBD1 (6 bases). Trimming cost V 5 bases and J 1 base, with 11 bases left between them. In germline, CDR1 is SEHNR, CDR2 FQNEAQ (reference sequence). CDR3 size: 14 residues.

The chain uses TRBV6-5 and TRBJ2-3; possibly TRBD1 for D (6 bases). V lost 6 bases and J 0 bases, leaving 13 bases between the germline ends. Germline CDR1 and CDR2: MNHEY and SVGAGI. The CDR3 runs to 15 residues. The DNA for the CDR3 is TGTGCCAGCAGCCCAGGGGTCTATAGCACAGATACGCAGTATTTT. The encoded protein is CASSPGVYSTDTQYF.

The chain links TRBV6-5 to TRBJ2-2; no reliable D call. Trimming removed 6 bases at V and 4 bases at J, with 12 bases between. Per germline, CDR1 MNHEY and CDR2 SVGAGI. The CDR3 contains 14 residues. CDR3 in amino acids: CASRPPASTGELFF. As DNA, the CDR3 is TGTGCCAGCAGACCGCCTGCTAGCACCGGGGAGCTGTTTTTT.

The rearrangement joins TRBV4-1 to TRBJ1-1; D unclear. V was cut by 4 bases and J by 0 bases, with 9 bases left in between. Germline V CDR1 and CDR2: MGHRA, YSYEKL. CDR3 size: 14 residues. The CDR3 loop is CASSPPSMNTEAFF. The CDR3 nucleotides read TGCGCCAGCAGCCCCCCTAGCATGAACACTGAAGCTTTCTTT.

The chain links TRBV6-6 to TRBJ2-7; 8 bases are a match to TRBD2. Germline values: CDR1 MNHNY, CDR2 SVGAGI (reference sequence). The trim removed 7 bases at V and 4 bases at J, leaving 9 bases unmatched. The CDR3 covers 14 residues. CDR3 amino acids: CASTISGAPYEQYF. In DNA form, the CDR3 reads TGTGCCAGCACCATTAGCGGGGCCCCGTACGAGCAGTACTTC.

This clone was picked up a small number of times. The gene calls are TRBV11-2 and TRBJ2-2, with TRBD1 matching over 7 bases. The CDR3 is made up of 15 amino acids. V dropped 5 bases and J dropped 6; count of bases not matched to a gene: 9. The germline gives CDR1 SGHAT, CDR2 FQNNGV. The CDR3 spells CASSTLQGMSGELFF. In DNA form, the CDR3 reads TGTGCCAGCAGCACCTTACAGGGGATGTCCGGGGAGCTGTTTTTT.

The chain links TRBV25-1 to TRBJ2-3; tentative D call: TRBD1 (6 bases). CDR3 size: 14 residues. Germline V gene lookup returns CDR1 MGHDK and CDR2 SYGVNS. V lost 10 bases, J lost 0 bases, and 14 bases lay in between. CDR3 DNA sequence: TGTGCCACCTCGATCGGGACAAGCACAGATACGCAGTATTTT. It is translated as CATSIGTSTDTQYF.

The rearrangement uses TRBV7-8 and TRBJ2-1; D might be TRBD1 (5 bases). V was pared by 1 base and J by 5 bases, with 15 bases between. Per germline, CDR1 SGHVS and CDR2 FQNEAQ. The CDR3 has 16 residues. Here the CDR3 reads CASSLGAWTLDNEQFF. CDR3 coding DNA: TGTGCCAGCAGCTTAGGTGCATGGACACTCGACAATGAGCAGTTCTTC.

This clone appeared once. The chain is built from TRBV7-6 and TRBJ2-7; the match to TRBD2 covers 7 bases. CDR3 length equals 13 residues. Germline CDR1 SGHVS, CDR2 FNYEAQ. V was pared by 3 bases and J by 4 bases, with 3 bases of the junction left unmatched. The CDR3 here is CASSLGEGYEQYF. The CDR3 bases are TGTGCCAGCAGCTTGGGGGAGGGGTACGAGCAGTACTTC.

The chain is built from TRBV28 and TRBJ2-5, with TRBD2 identical over 9 bases. J was trimmed by 5 bases and V by 5 bases; bases with no gene match: 9. This CDR3 has 15 residues. The germline gives CDR1 MDHEN, CDR2 SYDVKM. The CDR3 region has the DNA TGTGCCAGCAGTACCTTAGCGGGAGCTGGGGAGACCCAGTACTTC. Translated: CASSTLAGAGETQYF. Full variable domain (missing parts from reference TRBV28 and TRBJ2-5): DVKVTQSSRYLVKRTGEKVFLECVQDMDHENMFWYRQDPGLGLRLIYFSYDVKMKEKGDIPEGYSVSREKKERFSLILESASTNQTSMYLCASSTLAGAGETQYFGPGTRLLVL.

The chain recombines TRBV6-6 with TRBJ2-5, with 10 bases identical to TRBD2. The CDR3 length is 15 residues. Germline CDR1 reads MNHNY; CDR2 reads SVGAGI (reference sequence). Trimming at V came to 2 bases and at J to 5 bases, leaving 5 bases not matched to a gene. The CDR3 nucleotides read TGTGCCAGCAGTTACGTTCTAGCGGGAGTGGAGACCCAGTACTTC. Translation gives CASSYVLAGVETQYF.